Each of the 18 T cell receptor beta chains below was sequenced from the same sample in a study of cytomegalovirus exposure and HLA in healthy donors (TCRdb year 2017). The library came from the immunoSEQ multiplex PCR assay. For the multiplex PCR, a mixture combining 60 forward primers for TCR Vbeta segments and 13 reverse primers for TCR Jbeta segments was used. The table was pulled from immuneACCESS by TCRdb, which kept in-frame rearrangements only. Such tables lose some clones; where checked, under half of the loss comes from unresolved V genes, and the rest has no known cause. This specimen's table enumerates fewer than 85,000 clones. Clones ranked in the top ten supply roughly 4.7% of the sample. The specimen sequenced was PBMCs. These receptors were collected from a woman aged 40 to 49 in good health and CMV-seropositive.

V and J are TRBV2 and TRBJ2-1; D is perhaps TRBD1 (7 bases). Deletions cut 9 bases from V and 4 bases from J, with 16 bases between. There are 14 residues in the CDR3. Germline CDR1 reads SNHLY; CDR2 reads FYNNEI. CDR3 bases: TGTGCCAGGTCCGATGCGGGACAGTACAATGAGCAGTTCTTC. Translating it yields CARSDAGQYNEQFF. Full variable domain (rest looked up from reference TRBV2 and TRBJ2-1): EPEVTQTPSHQVTQMGQEVILRCVPISNHLYFYWYRQILGQKVEFLVSFYNNEISEKSEIFDDQFSVERPDGSNFTLKIRSTKLEDSAMYFCARSDAGQYNEQFFGPGTRLTVL.

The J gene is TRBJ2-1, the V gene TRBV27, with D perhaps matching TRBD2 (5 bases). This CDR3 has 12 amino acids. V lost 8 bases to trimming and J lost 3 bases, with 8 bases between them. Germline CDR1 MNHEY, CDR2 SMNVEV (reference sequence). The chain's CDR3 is CASGDYYNEQFF. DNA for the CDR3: TGTGCCAGCGGAGACTACTACAATGAGCAGTTCTTC.

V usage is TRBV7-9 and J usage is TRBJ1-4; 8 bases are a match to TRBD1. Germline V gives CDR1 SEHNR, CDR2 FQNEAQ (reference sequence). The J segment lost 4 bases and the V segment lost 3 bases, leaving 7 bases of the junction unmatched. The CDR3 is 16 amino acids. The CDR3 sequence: CASSFRQGLVNEKLFF. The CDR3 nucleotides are TGTGCCAGCAGCTTTCGACAGGGGCTCGTTAATGAAAAACTGTTTTTT.

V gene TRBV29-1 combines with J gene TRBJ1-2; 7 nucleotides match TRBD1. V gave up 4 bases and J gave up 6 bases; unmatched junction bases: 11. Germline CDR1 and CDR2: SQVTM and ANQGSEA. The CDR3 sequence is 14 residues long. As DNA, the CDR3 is TGCAGCGTTGTGGGGTTAGACAGGGTTCATGGCTACACCTTC. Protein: CSVVGLDRVHGYTF.

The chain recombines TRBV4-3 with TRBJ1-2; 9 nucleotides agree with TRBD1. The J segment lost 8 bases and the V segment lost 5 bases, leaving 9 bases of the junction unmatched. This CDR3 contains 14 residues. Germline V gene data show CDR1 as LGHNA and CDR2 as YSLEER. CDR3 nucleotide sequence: TGCGCCAGCAGCGCACAGGGGGCGCGAGGAGGCTACACCTTC. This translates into CASSAQGARGGYTF.

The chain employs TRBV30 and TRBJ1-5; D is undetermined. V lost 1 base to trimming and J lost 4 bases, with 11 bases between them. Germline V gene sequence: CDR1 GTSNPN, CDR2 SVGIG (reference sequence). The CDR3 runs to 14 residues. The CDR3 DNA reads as TGTGCCTGGAGTGAGAGCGGCGGTAATCAGCCCCAGCATTTT. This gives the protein CAWSESGGNQPQHF.

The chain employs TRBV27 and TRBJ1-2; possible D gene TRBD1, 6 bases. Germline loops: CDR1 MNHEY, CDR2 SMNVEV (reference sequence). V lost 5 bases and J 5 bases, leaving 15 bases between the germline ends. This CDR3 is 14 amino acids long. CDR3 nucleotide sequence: TGTGCCAGCAGTCCGACCCGCAGGGGTTATGGCTACACCTTC. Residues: CASSPTRRGYGYTF.

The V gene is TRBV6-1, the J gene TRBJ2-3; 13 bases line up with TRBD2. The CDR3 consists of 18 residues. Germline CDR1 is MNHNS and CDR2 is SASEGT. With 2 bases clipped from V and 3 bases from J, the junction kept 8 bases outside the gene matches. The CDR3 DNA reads TGTGCCAGCAGTGAATTCAGGACTAGCGGGAGAGTAACAGATACGCAGTATTTT. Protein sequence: CASSEFRTSGRVTDTQYF.

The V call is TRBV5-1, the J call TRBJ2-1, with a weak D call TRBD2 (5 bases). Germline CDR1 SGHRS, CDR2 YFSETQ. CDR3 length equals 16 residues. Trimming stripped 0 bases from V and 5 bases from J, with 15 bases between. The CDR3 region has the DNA TGCGCCAGCAGCTTGGACGCGGGTGTGGGGAACAATGAGCAGTTCTTC. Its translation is CASSLDAGVGNNEQFF. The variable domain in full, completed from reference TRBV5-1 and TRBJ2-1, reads KAGVTQTPRYLIKTRGQQVTLSCSPISGHRSVSWYQQTPGQGLQFLFEYFSETQRNKGNFPGRFSGRQFSNSRSEMNVSTLELGDSALYLCASSLDAGVGNNEQFFGPGTRLTVL.

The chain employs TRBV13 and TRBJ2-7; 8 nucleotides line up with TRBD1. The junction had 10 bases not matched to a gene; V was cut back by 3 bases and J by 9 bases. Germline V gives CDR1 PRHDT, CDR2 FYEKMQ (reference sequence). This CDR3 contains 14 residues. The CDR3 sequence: CASSFGTGERGQYF. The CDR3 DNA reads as TGTGCCAGCAGCTTCGGGACAGGCGAACGTGGGCAGTACTTC.

CDR3 bases: TGTGCCAGCAGTTTATTAGAGCGGGGGGCCACGAACACCGGGGAGCTGTTTTTT. This gives the protein CASSLLERGATNTGELFF. The chain couples TRBV27 to TRBJ2-2, with TRBD2 identical over 9 bases. This CDR3 contains 18 residues. Trimming at V came to 1 base and at J to 0 bases, leaving 6 bases not matched to a gene. Germline V gives CDR1 MNHEY, CDR2 SMNVEV (reference sequence).

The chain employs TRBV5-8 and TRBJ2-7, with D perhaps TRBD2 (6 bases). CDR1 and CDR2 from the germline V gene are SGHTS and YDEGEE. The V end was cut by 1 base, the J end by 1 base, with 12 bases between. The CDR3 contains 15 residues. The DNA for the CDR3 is TGTGCCAGCAGCTTGATGCGGGGACCGTCCTACGAGCAGTACTTC. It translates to CASSLMRGPSYEQYF.

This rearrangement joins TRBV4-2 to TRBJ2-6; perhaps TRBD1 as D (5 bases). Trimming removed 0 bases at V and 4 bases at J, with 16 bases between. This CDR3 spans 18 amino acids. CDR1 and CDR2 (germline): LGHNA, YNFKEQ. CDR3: CASSQEALSGSGANVLTF. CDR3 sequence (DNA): TGTGCCAGCAGCCAAGAGGCCCTTTCAGGGTCCGGGGCCAACGTCCTGACTTTC.

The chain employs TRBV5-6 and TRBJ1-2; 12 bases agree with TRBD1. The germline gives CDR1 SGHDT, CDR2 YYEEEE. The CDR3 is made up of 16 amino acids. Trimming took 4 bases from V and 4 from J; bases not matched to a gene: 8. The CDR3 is CASSAFGTGGFYGYTF. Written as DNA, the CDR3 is TGTGCCAGCAGCGCCTTCGGGACAGGGGGCTTCTATGGCTACACCTTC. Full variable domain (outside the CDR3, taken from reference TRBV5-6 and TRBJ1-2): DAGVTQSPTHLIKTRGQQVTLRCSPKSGHDTVSWYQQALGQGPQFIFQYYEEEERQRGNFPDRFSGHQFPNYSSELNVNALLLGDSALYLCASSAFGTGGFYGYTFGSGTRLTVV.

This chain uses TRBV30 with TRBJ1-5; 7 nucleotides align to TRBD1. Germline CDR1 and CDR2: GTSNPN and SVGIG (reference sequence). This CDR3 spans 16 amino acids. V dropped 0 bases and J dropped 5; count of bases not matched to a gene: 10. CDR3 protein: CAWSVPQEGAYQPQHF. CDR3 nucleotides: TGTGCCTGGAGTGTACCGCAGGAGGGGGCATATCAGCCCCAGCATTTT.

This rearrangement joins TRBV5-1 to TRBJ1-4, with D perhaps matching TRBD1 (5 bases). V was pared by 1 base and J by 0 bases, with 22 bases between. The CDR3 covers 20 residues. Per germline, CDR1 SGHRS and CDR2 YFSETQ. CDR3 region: CASSLRWGPPGGATNEKLFF. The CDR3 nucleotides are TGCGCCAGCAGCTTGCGGTGGGGTCCGCCGGGAGGGGCAACTAATGAAAAACTGTTTTTT.

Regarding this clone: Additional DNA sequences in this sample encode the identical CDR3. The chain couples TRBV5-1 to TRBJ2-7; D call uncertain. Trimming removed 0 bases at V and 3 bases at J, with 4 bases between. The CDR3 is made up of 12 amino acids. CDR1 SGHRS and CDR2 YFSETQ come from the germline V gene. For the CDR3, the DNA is TGCGCCAGCAGCTTGGGAGTCTACGAGCAGTACTTC. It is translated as CASSLGVYEQYF.

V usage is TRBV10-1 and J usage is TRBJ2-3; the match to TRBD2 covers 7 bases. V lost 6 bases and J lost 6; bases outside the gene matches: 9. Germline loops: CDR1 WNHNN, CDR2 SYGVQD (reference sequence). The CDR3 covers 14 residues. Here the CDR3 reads CASRSSGRGDTQYF. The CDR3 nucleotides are TGCGCCAGCAGAAGTAGCGGGCGCGGGGATACGCAGTATTTT.